A single T cell receptor (beta chain) is shown here with its context. These data belong to a study of CD8 T cells in Susac syndrome. Study background: Patients with Susac syndrome were therapy-naive, taking corticosteroids, with some also receiving intravenous immunoglobulin, or taking intravenous immunoglobulin alone at the time their blood was drawn.

TEMRA cells were FACS-enriched, unlike CD8+ and CD4+ T cells, which were negatively isolated. Random hexamers were used to reverse transcribe the RNA input (roughly 0.5 to 1 ug). From the immunoSEQ multiplex PCR reads, TCRdb called clonotypes with MiXCR, one entry per CDR3 protein. The profile covers about 140,000 distinct CDR3 sequences, with 95% appearing a single time and more than 0.11% taken by the ten largest. The CDR3 extends over 15 amino acids. V lost 4 bases to trimming and J lost 5 bases; unmatched junction nucleotides: 11. Germline V lookup: CDR1 SGHRS, CDR2 YFSETQ. This clonotype was obtained from a human donor with Susac syndrome. Sequenced material: CD4+ T cells from PBMCs. The chain couples TRBV5-1 to TRBJ2-5; 7 nucleotides match TRBD2. In DNA form, the CDR3 reads TGCGCCAGCAGCGACCCGGGACGGGGAGGGGAGACCCAGTACTTC. It specifies CASSDPGRGGETQYF.